This TCR beta chain was profiled in a study of T cells in localized non-small cell lung cancer. Study observations and caveats: One tumor region alone was sequenced, and heterogeneity therefore remains possible. Overall survival was longer when the density of T cells in the blood was higher. Maximal T cell clonality occurred in uninvolved adjacent lung, with tumor ranking below it. In adjacent lung, a median around 50 of the top 100 tumor clones were found.

In its sample, this clone was seen once. Antigen unknown. Trimming removed 5 bases at V and 2 bases at J, with 10 bases between. Germline CDR1 MNHEY, CDR2 SVGAGI. The CDR3 spans 15 residues. Here immunoSEQ multiplex PCR was the method, and the copy in TCRdb shows in-frame clones only, minus some. The sample records 20,000 or so clones, 90% being singletons. This rearrangement joins TRBV6-5 to TRBJ2-6; a possible D gene is TRBD1 (6 bases). The TCR comes from a woman aged 35-75 years with stage I lung adenocarcinoma. Sequences were derived from peripheral blood, sampled before any cancer treatment. The CDR3: CASSHNRAGANVLTF. The CDR3 DNA follows: TGTGCCAGCAGTCACAACAGGGCTGGGGCCAACGTCCTGACTTTC.